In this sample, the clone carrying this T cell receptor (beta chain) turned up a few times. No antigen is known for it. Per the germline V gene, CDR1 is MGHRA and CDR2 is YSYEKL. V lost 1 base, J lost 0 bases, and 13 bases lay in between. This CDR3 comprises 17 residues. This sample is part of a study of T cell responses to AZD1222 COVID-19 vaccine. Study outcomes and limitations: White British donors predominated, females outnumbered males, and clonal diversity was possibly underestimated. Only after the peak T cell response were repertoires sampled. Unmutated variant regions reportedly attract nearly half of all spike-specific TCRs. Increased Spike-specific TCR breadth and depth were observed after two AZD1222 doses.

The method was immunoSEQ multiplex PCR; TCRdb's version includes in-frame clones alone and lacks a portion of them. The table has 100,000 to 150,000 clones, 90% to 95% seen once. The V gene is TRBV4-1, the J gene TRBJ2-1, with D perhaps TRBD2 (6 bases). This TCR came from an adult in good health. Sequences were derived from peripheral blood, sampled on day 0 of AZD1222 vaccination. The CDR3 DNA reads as TGCGCCAGCAGCCAAGTTGATATGGGACTCTCCTACAATGAGCAGTTCTTC. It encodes CASSQVDMGLSYNEQFF.